These 9 T cell receptor beta chains share one sample of origin, sequenced in a study of vaccination and CD4 T cells after COVID-19. The antigens of these receptors remain unknown. Noted treatment: roughly ten-day PBMC culture with coronavirus spike peptide pools or control peptides (ViraFEST assay). With the Oncomine TCR Beta short-read assay, DNA from cultured CD4+ T cells was sequenced. TCRdb processed the PCR reads anew with MiXCR; each CDR3 protein has one entry. In the table there are 7,500 to 9,500 distinct CDR3 sequences, around 49% of which are singletons. The specimen was CD4+ T cells from blood, cultured in vitro. These receptors all come from a human donor who had recovered from COVID-19.

The chain employs TRBV19 and TRBJ2-5; 11 bases are shared with TRBD1. V lost 5 bases, J lost 3 bases, and 5 bases stayed unmatched. Germline V gene lookup returns CDR1 LNHDA and CDR2 SQIVND (reference sequence). There are 15 residues in the CDR3. Here the CDR3 DNA reads TGTGCCAGTAGTGAAGGACAGGGGGCGAAAGAGACCCAGTACTTC. Residues: CASSEGQGAKETQYF.

This CDR3 is CASSELGLAGDTQYF. DNA of the CDR3: TGTGCCAGCAGTGAGTTGGGACTAGCGGGAGATACGCAGTATTTT. This rearrangement joins TRBV2 to TRBJ2-3; 12 nucleotides align to TRBD2. In germline, CDR1 is SNHLY, CDR2 FYNNEI. V lost 3 bases to trimming and J lost 5 bases; unmatched junction nucleotides: 3. The CDR3 loop spans 15 amino acids.

This clonotype showed up just a few times. The CDR3 loop reads CSARDPRGQGATGELFF. The CDR3 region has the DNA TGCAGTGCTAGAGATCCTAGGGGACAGGGGGCCACCGGGGAGCTGTTTTTT. The chain recombines TRBV20-1 with TRBJ2-2, with 12 bases aligning to TRBD1. The J segment lost 4 bases and the V segment lost 0 bases, leaving 6 bases of the junction unmatched. CDR3 size: 17 residues. Germline CDR1 is DFQATT and CDR2 is SNEGSKA (reference sequence).

The chain links TRBV5-8 to TRBJ2-5; the D call may be TRBD1 or TRBD2 (5 bases each). This CDR3 comprises 13 residues. With 2 bases removed from V and 3 bases from J, the gap between germline ends came to 8 bases. In germline, CDR1 is SGHTS, CDR2 YDEGEE. CDR3 loop: CASSFQGEETQYF. CDR3 DNA: TGTGCCAGCAGCTTCCAGGGAGAAGAGACCCAGTACTTC.

The chain recombines TRBV5-4 with TRBJ2-3; no firm D call. CDR3 size: 13 residues. The V gene's germline CDR1 is SGHNT and CDR2 YYREEE (reference sequence). Trimming left V 4 bases short and J 2 bases short, with 8 bases between. CDR3 DNA sequence: TGTGCCAGCAGCGTCTGGTTCACAGATACGCAGTATTTT. Encoded protein: CASSVWFTDTQYF.

The genes are TRBV2 and TRBJ1-5; TRBD1 agrees at 8 bases. The CDR3 runs to 13 residues. Germline assignment: CDR1 SNHLY and CDR2 FYNNEI. Trimming cost V 6 bases and J 5 bases; bases outside gene matches: 3. The CDR3 bases are TGTGCCAGCAGAGGACAGGGTGATCAGCCCCAGCATTTT. Amino acids: CASRGQGDQPQHF.

This clonotype was seen a few times. The chain recombines TRBV7-9 with TRBJ2-1; the D is unclear. The CDR3 contains 11 residues. Trimming pared 5 bases from V and 4 bases from J, leaving 3 bases between. Germline lookup yields CDR1 SEHNR and CDR2 FQNEAQ (reference sequence). CDR3 region: CASSRYNEQFF. The CDR3, as DNA: TGTGCCAGCAGCCGTTACAATGAGCAGTTCTTC.

This clonotype was recorded only once. The chain has TRBV7-3 and TRBJ2-1; the D is unclear. V was trimmed by 1 base and J by 8 bases, leaving 18 bases between them. CDR3 length equals 16 residues. The germline CDR1 and CDR2 sequences are SGHTA and FQGTGA. The CDR3: CASSLIPDVSIYEQFF. The CDR3 DNA follows: TGTGCCAGCAGCTTAATTCCAGACGTCTCGATCTATGAGCAGTTCTTC.

V is TRBV6-5 and J is TRBJ2-4; 10 bases are shared with TRBD1. Trimming took 4 bases from V and 0 from J; bases not matched to a gene: 6. This CDR3 comprises 17 residues. Looked up from germline, CDR1 is MNHEY and CDR2 is SVGAGI. The CDR3 DNA reads TGTGCCAGCAGTTTGACGACAGGGGGCTTAGCCAAAAACATTCAGTACTTC. Its protein product is CASSLTTGGLAKNIQYF.